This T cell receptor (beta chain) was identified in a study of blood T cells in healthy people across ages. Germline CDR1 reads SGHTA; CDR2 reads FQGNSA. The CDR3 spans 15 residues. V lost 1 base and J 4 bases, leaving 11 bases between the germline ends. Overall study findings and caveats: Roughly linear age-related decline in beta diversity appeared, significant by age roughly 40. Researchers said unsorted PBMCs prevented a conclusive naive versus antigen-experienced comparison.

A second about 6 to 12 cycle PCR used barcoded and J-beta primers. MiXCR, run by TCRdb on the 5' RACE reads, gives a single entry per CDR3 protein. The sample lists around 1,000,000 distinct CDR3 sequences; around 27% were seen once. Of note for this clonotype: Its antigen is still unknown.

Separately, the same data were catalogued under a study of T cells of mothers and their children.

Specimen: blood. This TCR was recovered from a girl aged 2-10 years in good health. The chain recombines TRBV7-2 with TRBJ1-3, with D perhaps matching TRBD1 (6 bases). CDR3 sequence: CASSLGGGNGNTIYF. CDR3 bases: TGTGCCAGCAGCTTAGGTGGGGGCAACGGAAACACCATATATTTT. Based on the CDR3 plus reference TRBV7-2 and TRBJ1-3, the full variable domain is GAGVSQSPSNKVTEKGKDVELRCDPISGHTALYWYRQSLGQGLEFLIYFQGNSAPDKSGLPSDRFSAERTGGSVSTLTIQRTQQEDSAVYLCASSLGGGNGNTIYFGEGSWLTVV.